The TCR beta chain described here comes from a study of T-cell reconstitution after alpha-beta-depleted transplantation in children (dated by TCRdb to 2015 to 2016). Notes on the research overall: The study quantitatively tracked T-cell immune reconstitution after TCRalphabeta/CD19-depleted allogeneic hematopoietic cell transplantation in children using TCR repertoire profiling.

In its sample, this clonotype was seen many times. Its binding antigen is unknown. No base quality information exists; no much larger clone differs at one position. Cut back by 0 bases and 5 bases, the V and J ends lie 8 bases apart. The germline V gene provides CDR1 SGHRS and CDR2 YFSETQ. The CDR3, from cysteine to phenylalanine, totals 13 residues. Only CDR3 DNA is held: 39 bases, read in frame from base 1. Library preparation employed PCR. The reads were generated on an Illumina HiSeq 2500. Molecular barcoding was employed in the preparation of TCR libraries, with unique molecular identifiers being used to normalize TCRbeta repertoire quantification. TCRdb trimmed public reads at Q25 via fastp, called clones via MiXCR and kept in-frame beta chains. Each entry is one CDR3 protein sequence, shown with its most common DNA and genes. A total of 190,000 or so distinct CDR3 sequences appear in this sample, approximately 6.8% of them only once. Clones ranked in the top ten supply 3% to 3.5% of the sample.

The chain couples TRBV5-1 to TRBJ1-1, with a weak D call of TRBD1 (5 bases match). The sequences come from PBMCs from the stem cell graft donor, collected from the stem cell graft. This clonotype was obtained from a human donor who donated a stem cell graft to a child with Wiskott-Aldrich syndrome. The encoded CDR3 is CASSLGEGTEAFF. The DNA sequence is as follows: TGCGCCAGCAGCTTGGGAGAGGGGACTGAAGCTTTCTTT.